The rows below give T cell receptor beta chains drawn from one sample of a study of T cell repertoires in cytomegalovirus infection. TCRdb reanalysed the reads using MiXCR and keeps one entry per CDR3 protein. The sample shows about 76,000 distinct CDR3 sequences, roughly 3.6% of them seen only once. Sequencing was performed on PBMCs. The receptors were sampled from a human donor in good health (CMV status not recorded). Some clones in this sample may be carry-over from other donors' samples. Each CDR3 is given with its conserved first and last residue. D genes are given only for firm matches. Clone sizes are shown as once, few, many or a size class.

>TRBD2|TRBV7-2|many|TRBJ2-7
CASSVAGGTYEQYF
TGTGCCAGCAGCGTGGCGGGGGGGACCTACGAGCAGTACTTC
>TRBD1|TRBV20-1|many|TRBJ1-4
CSATPGQILSNEKLFF
TGCAGTGCTACCCCGGGACAGATACTTTCTAATGAAAAACTGTTTTTT
>TRBD1|TRBV5-8|many|TRBJ2-5
CASSPGDRGGQETQYF
TGTGCCAGCAGCCCTGGGGACAGGGGAGGCCAAGAGACCCAGTACTTC
>NA|TRBV19|many|TRBJ2-3
CASSTPLGSPTDTQYF
TGTGCCAGTAGTACCCCTCTGGGCTCCCCCACAGATACGCAGTATTTT
>TRBD1|TRBV7-2|many|TRBJ1-5
CASSRDPGGQPQHF
TGTGCCAGCAGTCGAGATCCAGGGGGGCAGCCCCAGCATTTT
>NA|TRBV4-1|many|TRBJ1-1
CASSATLRGPTEAFF
TGCGCCAGCAGCGCGACCCTACGGGGTCCCACTGAAGCTTTCTTT
>TRBD1|TRBV6-1|many|TRBJ1-6
CASRPPGQGNSPLHF
TGTGCCAGCAGACCACCGGGACAGGGAAATTCACCCCTCCACTTT
>NA|TRBV6-5|many|TRBJ1-6
CASSYIGDSPLHF
TGTGCCAGCAGTTACATCGGGGATTCACCCCTCCACTTT
>NA|TRBV7-2|many|TRBJ2-3
CASSLAGLTDTQYF
TGTGCCAGCAGCTTAGCGGGCCTCACAGATACGCAGTATTTT
>NA|TRBV6-6|many|TRBJ2-3
CASSTGDTQYF
TGTGCCAGCAGTACGGGGGATACGCAGTATTTT
>NA|TRBV7-8|many|TRBJ2-3
CASSRSRVGTDTQYF
TGTGCCAGCAGCCGCAGCAGGGTGGGCACAGATACGCAGTATTTT
>NA|TRBV7-8|many|TRBJ2-2
CASSWAGELFF
TGTGCCAGCAGCTGGGCCGGGGAGCTGTTTTTT